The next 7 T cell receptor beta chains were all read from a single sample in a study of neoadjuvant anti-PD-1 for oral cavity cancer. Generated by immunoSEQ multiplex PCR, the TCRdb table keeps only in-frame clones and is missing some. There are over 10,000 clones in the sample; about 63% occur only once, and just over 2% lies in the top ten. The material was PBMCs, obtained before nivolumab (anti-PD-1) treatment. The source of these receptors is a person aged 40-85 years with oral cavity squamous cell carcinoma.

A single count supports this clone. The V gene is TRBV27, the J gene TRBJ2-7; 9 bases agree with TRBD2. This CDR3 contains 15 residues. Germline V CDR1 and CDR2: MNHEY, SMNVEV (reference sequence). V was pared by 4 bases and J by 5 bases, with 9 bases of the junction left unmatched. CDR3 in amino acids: CASSSSSGTIHEQYF. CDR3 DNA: TGTGCCAGCAGTTCCTCTAGCGGGACTATCCACGAGCAGTACTTC.

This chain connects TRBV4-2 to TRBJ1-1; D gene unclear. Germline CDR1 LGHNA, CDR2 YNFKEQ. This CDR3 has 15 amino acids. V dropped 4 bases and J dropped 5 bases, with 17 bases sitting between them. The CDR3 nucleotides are TGTGCCAGCAGCCCCTGGACCGTGGAAGGGACTGAAGCTTTCTTT. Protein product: CASSPWTVEGTEAFF.

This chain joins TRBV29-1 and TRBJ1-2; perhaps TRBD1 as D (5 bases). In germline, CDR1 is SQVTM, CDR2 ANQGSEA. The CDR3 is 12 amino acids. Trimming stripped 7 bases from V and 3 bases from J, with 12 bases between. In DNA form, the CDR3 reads TGCAGCGCAGCAGACAGTTACTATGGCTACACCTTC. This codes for CSAADSYYGYTF.

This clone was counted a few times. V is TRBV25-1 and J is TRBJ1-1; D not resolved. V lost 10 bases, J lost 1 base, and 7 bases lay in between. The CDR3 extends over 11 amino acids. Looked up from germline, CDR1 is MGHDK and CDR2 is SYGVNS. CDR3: CATGTNTEAFF. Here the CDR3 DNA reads TGTGCCACCGGCACGAACACTGAAGCTTTCTTT.

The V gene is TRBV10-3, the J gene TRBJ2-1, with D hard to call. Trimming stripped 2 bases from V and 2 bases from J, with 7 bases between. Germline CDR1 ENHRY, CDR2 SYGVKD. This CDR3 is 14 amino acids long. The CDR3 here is CAISETPAYNEQFF. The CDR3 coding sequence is TGTGCCATCAGTGAGACTCCTGCCTACAATGAGCAGTTCTTC.

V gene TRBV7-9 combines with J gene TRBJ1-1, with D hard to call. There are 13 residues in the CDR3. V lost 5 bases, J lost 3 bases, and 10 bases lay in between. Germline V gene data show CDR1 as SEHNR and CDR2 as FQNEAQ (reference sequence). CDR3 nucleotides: TGTGCCAGCAGCGCCCGCCGTGACACTGAAGCTTTCTTT. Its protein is CASSARRDTEAFF.

DNA for the CDR3: TGCGCCAGCAGCCTCGGGACTTTTGGAAACACCATATATTTT. Its translation: CASSLGTFGNTIYF. The V call is TRBV5-1, the J call TRBJ1-3; TRBD1 is a possible D gene (5 bases). Trimming removed 4 bases from V and 3 bases from J, with 11 bases in between. This CDR3 has 14 residues. CDR1 is SGHRS and CDR2 is YFSETQ in the germline V gene.